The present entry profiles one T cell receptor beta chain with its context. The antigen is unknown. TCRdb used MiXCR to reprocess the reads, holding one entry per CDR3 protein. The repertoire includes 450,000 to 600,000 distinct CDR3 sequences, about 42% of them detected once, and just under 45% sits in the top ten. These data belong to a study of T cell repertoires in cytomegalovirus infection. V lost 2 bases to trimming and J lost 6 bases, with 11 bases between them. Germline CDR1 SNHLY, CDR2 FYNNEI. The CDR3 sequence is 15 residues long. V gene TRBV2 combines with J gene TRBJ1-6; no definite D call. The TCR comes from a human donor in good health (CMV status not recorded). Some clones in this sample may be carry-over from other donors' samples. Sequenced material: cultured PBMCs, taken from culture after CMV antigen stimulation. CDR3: CASSENGPSNSPLHF. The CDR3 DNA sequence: TGTGCCAGCAGTGAAAATGGCCCGAGTAATTCACCCCTCCACTTT.